The clone carrying this TCR beta chain has just one count. Its antigen remains unidentified. Primers: 60 Vbeta forward and 13 Jbeta reverse. The protocol was immunoSEQ multiplex PCR, while the TCRdb copy is restricted to in-frame clones and leaves out a portion. The sample holds 60,000 to 80,000 clones; 65% to 80% are singletons and the top ten take 2.5% to 3.5%. Germline CDR1 is SGHNT and CDR2 is YYREEE (reference sequence). The CDR3 spans 13 residues. With 0 bases removed from V and 3 bases from J, the gap between germline ends came to 4 bases. This record comes from a study of cytomegalovirus exposure and HLA in healthy donors. Findings and limits, study-wide: Later analysis demonstrated an association between a missense DCLRE1C variant and TCR beta V- and J-gene trimming.

The gene calls are TRBV5-4 and TRBJ1-5; D remains ambiguous. The sequencing input was PBMCs. The clonotype was recovered from a woman aged 25 to 45 in good health and CMV-seronegative. Here the CDR3 reads CASSLELNQPQHF. In DNA, the CDR3 is TGTGCCAGCAGCTTGGAACTCAATCAGCCCCAGCATTTT.